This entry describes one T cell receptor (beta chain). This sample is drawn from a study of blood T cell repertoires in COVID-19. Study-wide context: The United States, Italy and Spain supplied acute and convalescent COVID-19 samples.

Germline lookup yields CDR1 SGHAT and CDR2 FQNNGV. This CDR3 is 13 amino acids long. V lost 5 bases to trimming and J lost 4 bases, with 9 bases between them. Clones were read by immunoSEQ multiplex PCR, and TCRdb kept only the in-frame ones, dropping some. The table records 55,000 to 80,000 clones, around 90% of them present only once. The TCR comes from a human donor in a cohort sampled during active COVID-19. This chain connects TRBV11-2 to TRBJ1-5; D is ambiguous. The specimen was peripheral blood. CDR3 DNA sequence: TGTGCCAGCAGCCTCTCCGGGAATCAGCCCCAGCATTTT. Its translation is CASSLSGNQPQHF.